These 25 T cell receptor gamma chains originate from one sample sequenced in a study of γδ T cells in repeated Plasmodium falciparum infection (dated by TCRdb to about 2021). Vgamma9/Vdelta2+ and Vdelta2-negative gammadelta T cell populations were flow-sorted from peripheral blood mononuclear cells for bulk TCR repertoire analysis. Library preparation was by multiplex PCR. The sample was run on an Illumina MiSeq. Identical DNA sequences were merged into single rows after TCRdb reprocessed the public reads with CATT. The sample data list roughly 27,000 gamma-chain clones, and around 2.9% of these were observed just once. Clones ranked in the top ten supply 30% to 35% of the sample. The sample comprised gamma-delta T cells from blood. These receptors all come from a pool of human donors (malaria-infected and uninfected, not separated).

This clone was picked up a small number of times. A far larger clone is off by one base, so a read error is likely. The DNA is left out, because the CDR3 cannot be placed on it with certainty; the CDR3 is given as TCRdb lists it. The CDR3 sequence: CALWEVKRDDIRNSLAVEQHLLSQVSIGRIQHF. No call exists for the J gene, whereas the V gene is TRGV9. The CDR3 adds up to 33 amino acids, both ends counted. Germline assignment: CDR1 GITISATS and CDR2 ISYDGTV (reference sequence).

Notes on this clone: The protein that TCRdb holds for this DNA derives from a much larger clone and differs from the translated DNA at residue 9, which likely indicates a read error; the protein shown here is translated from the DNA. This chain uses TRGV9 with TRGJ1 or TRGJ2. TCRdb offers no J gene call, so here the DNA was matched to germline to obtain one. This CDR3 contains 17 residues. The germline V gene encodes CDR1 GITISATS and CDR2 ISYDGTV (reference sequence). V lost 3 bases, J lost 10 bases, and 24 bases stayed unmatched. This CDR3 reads CALWELRRPELRGKKLF. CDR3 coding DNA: TGTGCCTTGTGGGAGCTCCGGCGACCCGAACTTCGGGGGAAGAAACTCTTT.

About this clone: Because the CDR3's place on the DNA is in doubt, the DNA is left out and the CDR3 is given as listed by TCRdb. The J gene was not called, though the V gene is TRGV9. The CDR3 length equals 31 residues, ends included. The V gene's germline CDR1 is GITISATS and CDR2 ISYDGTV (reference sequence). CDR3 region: CALWEVHHYRNSLAVEQHLLSQVSIGRIQHF.

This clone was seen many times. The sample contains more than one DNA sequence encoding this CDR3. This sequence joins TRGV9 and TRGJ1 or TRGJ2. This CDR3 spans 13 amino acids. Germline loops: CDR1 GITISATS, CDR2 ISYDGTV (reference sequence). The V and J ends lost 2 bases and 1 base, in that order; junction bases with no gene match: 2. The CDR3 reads CALWEGNYYKKLF. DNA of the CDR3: TGTGCCTTGTGGGAGGGAAATTATTATAAGAAACTCTTT.

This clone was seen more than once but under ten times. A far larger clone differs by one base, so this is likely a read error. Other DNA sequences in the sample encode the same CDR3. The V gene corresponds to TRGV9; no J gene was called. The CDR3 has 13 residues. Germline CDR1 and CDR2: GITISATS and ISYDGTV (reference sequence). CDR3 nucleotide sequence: TGTGCCTTGCAAGAGTTGGGCAAAAAAATCAAAGTATTT. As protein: CALQELGKKIKVF.

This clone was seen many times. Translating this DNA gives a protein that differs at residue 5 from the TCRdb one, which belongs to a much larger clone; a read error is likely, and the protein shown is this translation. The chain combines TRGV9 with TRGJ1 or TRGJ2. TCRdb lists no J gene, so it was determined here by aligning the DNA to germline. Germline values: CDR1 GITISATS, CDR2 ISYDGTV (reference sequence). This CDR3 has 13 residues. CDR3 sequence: CALWGVQEYKKLF. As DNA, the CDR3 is TGTGCCTTGTGGGGGGTGCAGGAATATAAGAAACTCTTT.

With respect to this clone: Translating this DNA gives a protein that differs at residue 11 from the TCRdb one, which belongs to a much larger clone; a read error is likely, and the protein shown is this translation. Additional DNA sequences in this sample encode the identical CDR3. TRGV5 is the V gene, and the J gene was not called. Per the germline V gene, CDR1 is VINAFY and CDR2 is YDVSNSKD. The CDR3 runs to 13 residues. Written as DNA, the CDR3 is TGTGCCACCTGGGACAGAACTTATTATAAGGAACTCTTT. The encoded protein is CATWDRTYYKELF.

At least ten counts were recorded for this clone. Here the CDR3 reads CALWDPTPGYYKKLF. In DNA form, the CDR3 reads TGTGCCTTGTGGGATCCCACCCCCGGTTATTATAAGAAACTCTTT. The V call is TRGV9, the J call TRGJ1 or TRGJ2. This CDR3 comprises 15 residues. The V gene's germline CDR1 is GITISATS and CDR2 ISYDGTV (reference sequence). V was clipped by 4 bases and J by 3 bases; unmatched bases: 12.

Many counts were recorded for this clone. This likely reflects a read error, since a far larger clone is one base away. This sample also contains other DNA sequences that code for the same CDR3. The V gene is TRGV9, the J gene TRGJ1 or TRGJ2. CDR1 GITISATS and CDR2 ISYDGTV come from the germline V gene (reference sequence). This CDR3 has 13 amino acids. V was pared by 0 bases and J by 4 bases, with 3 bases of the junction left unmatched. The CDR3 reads CALWEVRYYKKLF. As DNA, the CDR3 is TGTGCCTTGTGGGAGGTGCGCTATTATAAGAAACTCTTT.

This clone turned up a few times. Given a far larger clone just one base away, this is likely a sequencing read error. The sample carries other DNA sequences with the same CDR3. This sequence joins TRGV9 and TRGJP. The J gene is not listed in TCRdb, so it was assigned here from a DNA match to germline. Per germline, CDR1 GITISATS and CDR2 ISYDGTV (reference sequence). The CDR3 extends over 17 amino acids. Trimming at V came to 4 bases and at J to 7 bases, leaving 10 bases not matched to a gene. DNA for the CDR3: TGTGCCTTGTGGGAAGTGCCGTTGGAGTTGGGCAAAAAAATCAAGGTATTT. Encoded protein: CALWEVPLELGKKIKVF.

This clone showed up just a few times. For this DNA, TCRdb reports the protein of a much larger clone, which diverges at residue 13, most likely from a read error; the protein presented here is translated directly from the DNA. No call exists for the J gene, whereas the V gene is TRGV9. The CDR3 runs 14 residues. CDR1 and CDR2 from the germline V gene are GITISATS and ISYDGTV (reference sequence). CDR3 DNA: TGTGCCTTGTGGGAGGGGGCTAGTTATTATAAGAAAATCTTT. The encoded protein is CALWEGASYYKKIF.

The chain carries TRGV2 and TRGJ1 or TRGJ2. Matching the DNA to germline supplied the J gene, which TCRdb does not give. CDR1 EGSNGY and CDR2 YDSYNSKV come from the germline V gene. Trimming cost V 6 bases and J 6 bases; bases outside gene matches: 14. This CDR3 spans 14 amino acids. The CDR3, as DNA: TGTGCCACCTGGACGGGTAACCTTGGTTATAAGAAACTCTTT. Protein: CATWTGNLGYKKLF.

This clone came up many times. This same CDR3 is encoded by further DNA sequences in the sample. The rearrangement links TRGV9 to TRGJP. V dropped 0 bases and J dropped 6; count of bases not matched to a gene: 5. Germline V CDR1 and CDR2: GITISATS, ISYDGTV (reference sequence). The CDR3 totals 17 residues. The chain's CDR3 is CALWEVHRELGKKIKVF. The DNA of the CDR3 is TGTGCCTTGTGGGAGGTGCATCGAGAGTTGGGCAAAAAAATCAAGGTATTT.

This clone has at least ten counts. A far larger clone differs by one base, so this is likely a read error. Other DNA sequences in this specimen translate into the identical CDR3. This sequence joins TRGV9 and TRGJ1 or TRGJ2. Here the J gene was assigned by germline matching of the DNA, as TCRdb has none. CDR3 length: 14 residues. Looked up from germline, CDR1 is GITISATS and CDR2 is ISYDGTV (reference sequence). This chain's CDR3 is CALWEGKNYYKKLF. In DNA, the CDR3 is TGTGCCTTATGGGAGGGAAAAAATTATTATAAGAAACTCTTT.

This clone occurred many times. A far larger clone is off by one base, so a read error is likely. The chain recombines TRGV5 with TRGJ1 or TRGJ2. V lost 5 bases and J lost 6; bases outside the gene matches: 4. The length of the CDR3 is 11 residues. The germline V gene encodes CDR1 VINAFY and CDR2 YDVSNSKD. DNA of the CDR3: TGTGCCACCTGGGGCGCTTATAAGAAACTCTTT. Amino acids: CATWGAYKKLF.

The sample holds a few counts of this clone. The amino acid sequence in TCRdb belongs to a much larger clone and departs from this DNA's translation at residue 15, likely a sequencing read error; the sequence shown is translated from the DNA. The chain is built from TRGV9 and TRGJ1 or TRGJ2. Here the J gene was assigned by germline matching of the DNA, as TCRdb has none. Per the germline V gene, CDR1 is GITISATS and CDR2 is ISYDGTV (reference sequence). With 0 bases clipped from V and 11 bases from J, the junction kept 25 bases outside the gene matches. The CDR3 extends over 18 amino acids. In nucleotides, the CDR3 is TGTGCCTTGTGGGAGGTGCATTGGAATTCCTCCGGGGGATATGAGAAACTCTTT. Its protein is CALWEVHWNSSGGYEKLF.

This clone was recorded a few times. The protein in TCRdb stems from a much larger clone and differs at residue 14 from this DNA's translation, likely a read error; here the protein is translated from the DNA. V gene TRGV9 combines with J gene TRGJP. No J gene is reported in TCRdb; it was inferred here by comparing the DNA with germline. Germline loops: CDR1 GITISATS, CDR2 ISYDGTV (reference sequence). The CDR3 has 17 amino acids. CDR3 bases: TGTGCCTTGTGGGAGGTCAGACAAGAGTTGGGCAAAAAAGTCAAGGTATTT. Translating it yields CALWEVRQELGKKVKVF.

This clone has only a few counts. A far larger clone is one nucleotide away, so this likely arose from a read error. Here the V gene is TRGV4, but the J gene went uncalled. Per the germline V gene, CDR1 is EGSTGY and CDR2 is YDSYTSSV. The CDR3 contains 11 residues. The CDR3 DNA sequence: TGTGCCACCTGGGATGGGCCAATTGGACTCTTC. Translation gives CATWDGPIGLF.

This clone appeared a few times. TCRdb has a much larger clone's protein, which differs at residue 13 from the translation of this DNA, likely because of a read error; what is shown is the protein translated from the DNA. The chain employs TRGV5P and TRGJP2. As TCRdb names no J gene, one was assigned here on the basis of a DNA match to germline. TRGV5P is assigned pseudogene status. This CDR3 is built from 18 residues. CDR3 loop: CATWGRSGKLDSGWIKTF. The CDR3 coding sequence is TGTGCCACCTGGGGCAGGTCCGGGAAGTTGGATAGTGGTTGGATCAAGACGTTT.

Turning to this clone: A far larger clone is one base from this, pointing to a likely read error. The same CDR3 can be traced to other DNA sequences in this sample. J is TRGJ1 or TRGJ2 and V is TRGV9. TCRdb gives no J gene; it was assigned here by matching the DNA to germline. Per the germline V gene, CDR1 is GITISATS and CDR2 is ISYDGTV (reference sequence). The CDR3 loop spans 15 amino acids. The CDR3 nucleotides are TGTGCCTTGTGGGAGGCCCGGGAGAATTACTATAAGAAACTCTTT. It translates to CALWEARENYYKKLF.

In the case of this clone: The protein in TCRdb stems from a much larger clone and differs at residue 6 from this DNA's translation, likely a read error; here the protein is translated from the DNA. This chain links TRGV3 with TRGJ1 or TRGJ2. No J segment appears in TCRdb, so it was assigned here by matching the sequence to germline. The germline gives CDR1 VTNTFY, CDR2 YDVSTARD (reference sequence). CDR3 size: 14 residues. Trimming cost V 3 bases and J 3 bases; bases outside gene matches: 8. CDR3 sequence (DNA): TGTGCCACCTGGGACGCCCAATTTTATTATAAGAAACTCTTT. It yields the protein CATWDAQFYYKKLF.

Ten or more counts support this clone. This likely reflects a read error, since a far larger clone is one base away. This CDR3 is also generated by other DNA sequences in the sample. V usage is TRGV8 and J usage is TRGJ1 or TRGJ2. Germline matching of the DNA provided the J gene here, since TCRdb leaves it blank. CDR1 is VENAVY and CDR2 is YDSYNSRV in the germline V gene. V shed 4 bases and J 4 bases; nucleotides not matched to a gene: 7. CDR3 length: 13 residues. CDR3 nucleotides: TGTGCCACCTGGGAGCATAACTATTATAAGAAACTCTTT. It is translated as CATWEHNYYKKLF.

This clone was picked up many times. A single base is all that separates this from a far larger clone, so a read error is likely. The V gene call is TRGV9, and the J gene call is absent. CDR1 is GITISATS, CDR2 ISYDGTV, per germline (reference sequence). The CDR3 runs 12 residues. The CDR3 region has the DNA TGTGCCTTGTGGGAGGTGTCGGGTAAGAAGCTCTTT. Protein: CALWEVSGKKLF.

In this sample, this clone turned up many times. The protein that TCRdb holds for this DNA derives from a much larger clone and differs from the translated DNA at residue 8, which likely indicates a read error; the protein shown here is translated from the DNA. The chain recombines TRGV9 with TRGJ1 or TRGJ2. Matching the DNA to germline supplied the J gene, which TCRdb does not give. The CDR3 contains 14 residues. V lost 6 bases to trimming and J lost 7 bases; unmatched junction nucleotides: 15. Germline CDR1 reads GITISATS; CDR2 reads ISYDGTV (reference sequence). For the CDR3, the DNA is TGTGCCTTGTGGAAAATTCCCACGGCGTATAAGAAACTCTTT. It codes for CALWKIPTAYKKLF.

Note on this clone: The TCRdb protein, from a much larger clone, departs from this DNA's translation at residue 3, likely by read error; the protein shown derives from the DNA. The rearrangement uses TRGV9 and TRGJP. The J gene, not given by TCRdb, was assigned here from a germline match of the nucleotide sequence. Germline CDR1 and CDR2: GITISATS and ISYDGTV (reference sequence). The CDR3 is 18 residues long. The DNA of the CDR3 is TGTGCCTCGTGGGAGGTGCGGAGAGGAGAGTTGGGCAAAAAAATCAAGGTATTT. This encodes CASWEVRRGELGKKIKVF.